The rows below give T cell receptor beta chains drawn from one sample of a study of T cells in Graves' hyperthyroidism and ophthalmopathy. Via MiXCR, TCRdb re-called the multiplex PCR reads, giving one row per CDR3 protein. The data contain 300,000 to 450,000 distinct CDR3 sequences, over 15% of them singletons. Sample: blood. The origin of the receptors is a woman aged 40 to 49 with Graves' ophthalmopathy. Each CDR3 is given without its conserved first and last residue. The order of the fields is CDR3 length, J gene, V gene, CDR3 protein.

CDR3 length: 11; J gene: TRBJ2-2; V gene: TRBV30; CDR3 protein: AWNGRNTGELF
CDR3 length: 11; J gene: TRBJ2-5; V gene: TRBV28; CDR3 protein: ASSRPFFKTQY
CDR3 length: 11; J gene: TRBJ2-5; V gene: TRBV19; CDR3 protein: ASRRRWRETQC
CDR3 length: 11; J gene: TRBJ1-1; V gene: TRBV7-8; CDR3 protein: ASSLDRETEAF
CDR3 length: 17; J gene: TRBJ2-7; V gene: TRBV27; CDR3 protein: ATPPDRGLRVPSFYEQY
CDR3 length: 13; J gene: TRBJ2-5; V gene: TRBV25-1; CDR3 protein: ASSESRGQGETQY
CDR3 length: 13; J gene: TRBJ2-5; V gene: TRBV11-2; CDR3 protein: ASSPTGGKAETQY
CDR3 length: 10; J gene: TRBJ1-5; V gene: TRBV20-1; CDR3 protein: SVKGTYQPQH
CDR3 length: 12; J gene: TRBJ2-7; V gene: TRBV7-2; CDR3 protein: ASTFLAGRYEQY
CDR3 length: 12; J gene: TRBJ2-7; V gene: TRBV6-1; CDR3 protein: AGMKQGSGYEQY
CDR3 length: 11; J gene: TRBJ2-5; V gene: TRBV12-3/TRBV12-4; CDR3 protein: ASSQGHAETQY
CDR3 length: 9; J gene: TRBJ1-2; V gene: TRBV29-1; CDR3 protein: SARGHYGYT
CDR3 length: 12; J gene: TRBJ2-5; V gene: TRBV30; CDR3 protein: AWTPGTRQETQY
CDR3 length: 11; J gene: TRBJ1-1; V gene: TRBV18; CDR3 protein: ASSDTTNTEAF
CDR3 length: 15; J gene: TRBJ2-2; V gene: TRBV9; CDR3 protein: ASSGRTGQGNTGELF
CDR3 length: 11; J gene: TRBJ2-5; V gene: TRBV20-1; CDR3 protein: SARRRFQETQY
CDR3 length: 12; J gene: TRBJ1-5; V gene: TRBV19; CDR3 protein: ASSSSLGNQPQH
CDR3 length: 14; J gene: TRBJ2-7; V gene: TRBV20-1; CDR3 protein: SARDSTSGRLWEQY
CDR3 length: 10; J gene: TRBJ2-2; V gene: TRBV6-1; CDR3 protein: ASLGFTGELF
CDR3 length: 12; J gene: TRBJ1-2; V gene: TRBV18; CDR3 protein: ASSPSQTMGGYT
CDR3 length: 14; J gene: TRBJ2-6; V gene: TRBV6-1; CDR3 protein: ASSQRDRAGANVLT
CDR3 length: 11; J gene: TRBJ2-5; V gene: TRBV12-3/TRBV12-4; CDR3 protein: ASSLGSKETQY
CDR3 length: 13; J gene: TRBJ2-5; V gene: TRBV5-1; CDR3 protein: ASSLDTGTQETQY